The text below deals with one T cell receptor (beta chain). The data stem from a study of blood T cell repertoires in COVID-19. About the study: Some COVID-19 samples were acute and others convalescent; all came from the United States, Italy and Spain.

Produced via immunoSEQ multiplex PCR; TCRdb's table is partial and in-frame only. The data hold under 300,000 clones, with 82% observed a single time. Germline V lookup: CDR1 SGHRS, CDR2 YFSETQ. The CDR3 loop spans 18 amino acids. V dropped 1 base and J dropped 0 bases, with 17 bases sitting between them. Sequenced material: peripheral blood. The chain combines TRBV5-1 with TRBJ2-1; no reliable D call. The TCR was taken from a woman in her sixties with active or convalescent COVID-19. The DNA for the CDR3 is TGCGCCAGCAGCTTGCATTGGGTAGTCCCTAGCTCCTACAATGAGCAGTTCTTC. This codes for CASSLHWVVPSSYNEQFF.